This T cell receptor (beta chain) was sequenced in a study of cytomegalovirus exposure and HLA in healthy donors. Researchers ran the PCR with 60 Vbeta and 13 Jbeta primers. Assay used: immunoSEQ multiplex PCR; TCRdb lists only in-frame clones, some missing. Its clone listing holds approximately 110,000 clones. Germline V CDR1 and CDR2: PRHDT, FYEKMQ (reference sequence). The CDR3 extends over 17 amino acids. V lost 0 bases and J lost 8; bases outside the gene matches: 9. Sequenced sample: PBMCs. The TCR originated in a man younger than 30 in good health and CMV-seronegative. The chain couples TRBV13 to TRBJ2-1, with 11 bases aligning to TRBD2. The CDR3 region is CASSLGGLAGGLDEQFF. The CDR3 region has the DNA TGTGCCAGCAGCTTAGGAGGTCTAGCGGGGGGCCTAGATGAGCAGTTCTTC.